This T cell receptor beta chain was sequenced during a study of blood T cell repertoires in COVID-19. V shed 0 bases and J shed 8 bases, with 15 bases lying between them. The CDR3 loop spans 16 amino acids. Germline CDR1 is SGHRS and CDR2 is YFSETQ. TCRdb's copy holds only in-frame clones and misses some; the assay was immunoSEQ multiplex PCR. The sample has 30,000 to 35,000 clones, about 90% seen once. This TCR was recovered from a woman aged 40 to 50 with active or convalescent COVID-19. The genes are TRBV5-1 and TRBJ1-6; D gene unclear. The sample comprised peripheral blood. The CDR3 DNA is TGCGCCAGCAGCTTGGGGTCACGGGTCCCGGATTCACCCCTCCACTTT. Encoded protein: CASSLGSRVPDSPLHF.